Listed here are 19 T cell receptor beta chains from one sample, sequenced in a study of shared clonotypes between healthy human individuals. This table comes from immunoSEQ multiplex PCR, and its TCRdb copy is limited to in-frame clones, with some not included. This sample carries around 2.3 million clones, more than 90% of them seen once, and the ten largest clones take 0.1% to 0.15%. The sequenced sample consisted of naive CD4+ T cells sorted from blood. Stated subset: CD45RA+ positively selected. These receptors originate from a man between 18 and 35 years old in good health.

The rearrangement joins TRBV19 to TRBJ2-6; D perhaps matches TRBD1 (5 bases). V was cut by 3 bases and J by 2 bases, with 8 bases left in between. Germline values: CDR1 LNHDA, CDR2 SQIVND (reference sequence). The CDR3 is 15 amino acids. CDR3: CASSIWTPGANVLTF. CDR3 nucleotides: TGTGCCAGTAGTATCTGGACACCTGGGGCCAACGTCCTGACTTTC.

The CDR3 reads CASAQQSGLYNEQFF. CDR3 in DNA: TGCGCCAGCGCCCAACAAAGCGGACTTTACAATGAGCAGTTCTTC. The chain carries TRBV5-1 and TRBJ2-1; the D gene is possibly TRBD2 (5 bases). The V end lost 7 bases, the J end lost 4 bases, and 18 bases lay between the germline ends. Germline V lookup: CDR1 SGHRS, CDR2 YFSETQ. The CDR3 contains 15 residues.

The genes are TRBV5-1 and TRBJ2-2; tentatively, D is TRBD2 (6 bases). The germline gives CDR1 SGHRS, CDR2 YFSETQ. The CDR3 contains 14 residues. Trimming shortened V by 4 bases and J by 3 bases, and 10 bases separated the two germline ends. The CDR3 bases are TGCGCCAGCAGCCGATGGGAGGACACCGGGGAGCTGTTTTTT. It encodes CASSRWEDTGELFF.

The chain is built from TRBV30 and TRBJ2-5; TRBD2 is a possible D gene (6 bases). Trimming cost V 4 bases and J 5 bases, with 14 bases left between them. The CDR3 has 13 residues. The germline gives CDR1 GTSNPN, CDR2 SVGIG (reference sequence). CDR3 sequence reads: CAWKGGHGETQYF. The CDR3 nucleotides are TGTGCCTGGAAAGGAGGGCACGGTGAGACCCAGTACTTC.

The chain couples TRBV10-2 to TRBJ1-1; D gene uncertain. Looked up from germline, CDR1 is WSHSY and CDR2 is SAAADI. This CDR3 spans 14 amino acids. V dropped 0 bases and J dropped 5 bases, with 10 bases sitting between them. CDR3 bases: TGCGCCAGCAGTGAGTCGAAGGGTCAAACTGAAGCTTTCTTT. Translation gives CASSESKGQTEAFF.

The rearrangement joins TRBV30 to TRBJ2-7; D perhaps matches TRBD1 (6 bases). Trimming removed 2 bases from V and 7 bases from J, with 12 bases in between. The CDR3 has 12 amino acids. Germline V gene sequence: CDR1 GTSNPN, CDR2 SVGIG (reference sequence). CDR3 sequence (DNA): TGTGCCTGGAGTCAGCAGGGGCGTGAGCAGTACTTC. It is translated as CAWSQQGREQYF.

This chain links TRBV9 with TRBJ2-7; D possibly corresponds to TRBD2 (6 bases). From germline, CDR1 is SGDLS and CDR2 YYNGEE. The CDR3 consists of 13 residues. With 6 bases removed from V and 6 bases from J, the gap between germline ends came to 16 bases. The CDR3, as DNA: TGTGCCAGCAACCCGTCTAGCGAGACCGAGCAGTACTTC. This codes for CASNPSSETEQYF. Complete variable domain (other parts from reference TRBV9 and TRBJ2-7): DSGVTQTPKHLITATGQRVTLRCSPRSGDLSVYWYQQSLDQGLQFLIQYYNGEERAKGNILERFSAQQFPDLHSELNLSSLELGDSALYFCASNPSSETEQYFGPGTRLTVT.

V usage is TRBV4-2 and J usage is TRBJ2-1; D not certain. Germline-derived CDR1 and CDR2 are LGHNA and YNFKEQ. Trimming pared 0 bases from V and 7 bases from J, leaving 16 bases between. The CDR3 runs to 16 residues. CDR3 region: CASSQEPARSRNEQFF. Here the CDR3 DNA reads TGTGCCAGCAGCCAAGAGCCAGCGAGGTCGAGAAATGAGCAGTTCTTC.

The chain carries TRBV19 and TRBJ2-7, with D perhaps matching TRBD1 (6 bases). V was pared by 3 bases and J by 2 bases, with 8 bases between. This CDR3 region has 13 residues. Germline V gene sequence: CDR1 LNHDA, CDR2 SQIVND (reference sequence). The CDR3 loop reads CASSMDRAYEQYF. For the CDR3, the DNA is TGTGCCAGTAGTATGGACAGAGCCTACGAGCAGTACTTC. The variable domain in full, with the rest retrieved from reference TRBV19 and TRBJ2-7, is DGGITQSPKYLFRKEGQNVTLSCEQNLNHDAMYWYRQDPGQGLRLIYYSQIVNDFQKGDIAEGYSVSREKKESFPLTVTSAQKNPTAFYLCASSMDRAYEQYFGPGTRLTVT.

This clone was recorded once. The chain recombines TRBV7-2 with TRBJ2-7; D is ambiguous. V shed 4 bases and J shed 6 bases, with 10 bases lying between them. Germline V gives CDR1 SGHTA, CDR2 FQGNSA. The CDR3 length is 12 residues. The CDR3 spells CASSSYEGEQYF. CDR3 bases: TGTGCCAGCAGCTCATATGAAGGCGAGCAGTACTTC.

This clone has only one observation. CDR3 sequence: CAIGEQGGGGYTF. The CDR3 nucleotides read TGTGCCATCGGCGAACAGGGTGGGGGTGGCTACACCTTC. V gene TRBV10-3 combines with J gene TRBJ1-2; possibly TRBD1 for D (6 bases). V lost 8 bases to trimming and J lost 7 bases, with 17 bases between them. The CDR3 totals 13 residues. Germline CDR1 reads ENHRY; CDR2 reads SYGVKD.

CDR3 nucleotide sequence: TGCAGCGTTGAATCCCCAGAGACCCAGTACTTC. This sequence encodes CSVESPETQYF. V is TRBV29-1 and J is TRBJ2-5; D gene unclear. The CDR3 has 11 amino acids. V was cut by 2 bases and J by 4 bases, with 5 bases left in between. CDR1 and CDR2 from the germline V gene are SQVTM and ANQGSEA.

The count of this clone is one. The V call is TRBV11-2, the J call TRBJ2-5, with D perhaps matching TRBD1 or TRBD2 (6 bases each). The CDR3 loop spans 14 amino acids. V was trimmed by 5 bases and J by 5 bases, leaving 15 bases between them. Germline CDR1 reads SGHAT; CDR2 reads FQNNGV. This chain's CDR3 is CASSLRTGRETQYF. As DNA, the CDR3 is TGTGCCAGCAGCCTCCGAACAGGGAGGGAGACCCAGTACTTC.

Turning to this clone: The same CDR3 arises from other DNA sequences in this sample as well. The V gene is TRBV6-5, the J gene TRBJ2-7, with TRBD2 identical over 7 bases. This CDR3 is 15 amino acids long. The V gene's germline CDR1 is MNHEY and CDR2 SVGAGI. Losses at the gene ends were 0 bases for V and 1 base for J; bases not matched to a gene: 3. Here the CDR3 DNA reads TGTGCCAGCAGTTACTCGACCGGGAGGTCCTACGAGCAGTACTTC. Translated, it gives CASSYSTGRSYEQYF.

The genes are TRBV6-1 and TRBJ2-3, with 7 bases fitting TRBD2. The CDR3 extends over 15 amino acids. J gave up 4 bases and V 2 bases, and 6 bases lay outside the gene matches. Germline CDR1 reads MNHNS; CDR2 reads SASEGT. The DNA of the CDR3 is TGTGCCAGCAGTGAACGGTGGGAGGGCCCAGATACGCAGTATTTT. It codes for CASSERWEGPDTQYF.

The J gene is TRBJ2-1, the V gene TRBV9; D uncertain. This CDR3 is built from 14 residues. Trimming stripped 2 bases from V and 8 bases from J, with 14 bases between. Germline assignment: CDR1 SGDLS and CDR2 YYNGEE. In DNA form, the CDR3 reads TGTGCCAGCAGCGTTTCAAGTGGTTTAGATGAGCAGTTCTTC. Its translation: CASSVSSGLDEQFF.

This clone was seen a handful of times. This chain uses TRBV10-1 with TRBJ1-2; tentative D call: TRBD1 (6 bases). Germline V gene lookup returns CDR1 WNHNN and CDR2 SYGVQD (reference sequence). This CDR3 is built from 13 residues. Trimming took 0 bases from V and 7 from J, leaving 9 bases between them. CDR3 sequence: CASSESAGAGYTF. The DNA for the CDR3 is TGCGCCAGCAGTGAGTCCGCAGGGGCTGGCTACACCTTC.

The V call is TRBV5-1, the J call TRBJ2-7; D remains ambiguous. V was cut by 7 bases and J by 1 base, with 12 bases left in between. CDR1 is SGHRS, CDR2 YFSETQ, per germline. The length of the CDR3 is 13 residues. The CDR3 region is CASRRQESYEQYF. The CDR3 DNA is TGCGCCAGCCGTCGTCAGGAATCCTACGAGCAGTACTTC.

This chain uses TRBV9 with TRBJ2-3, with TRBD1 as a possible D gene (6 bases). V lost 4 bases to trimming and J lost 0 bases, with 15 bases between them. Germline loops: CDR1 SGDLS, CDR2 YYNGEE. The CDR3 length is 16 residues. The CDR3 DNA is TGTGCCAGCAGCACGAGGGGAGACAGGAGCACAGATACGCAGTATTTT. Amino acid sequence: CASSTRGDRSTDTQYF.